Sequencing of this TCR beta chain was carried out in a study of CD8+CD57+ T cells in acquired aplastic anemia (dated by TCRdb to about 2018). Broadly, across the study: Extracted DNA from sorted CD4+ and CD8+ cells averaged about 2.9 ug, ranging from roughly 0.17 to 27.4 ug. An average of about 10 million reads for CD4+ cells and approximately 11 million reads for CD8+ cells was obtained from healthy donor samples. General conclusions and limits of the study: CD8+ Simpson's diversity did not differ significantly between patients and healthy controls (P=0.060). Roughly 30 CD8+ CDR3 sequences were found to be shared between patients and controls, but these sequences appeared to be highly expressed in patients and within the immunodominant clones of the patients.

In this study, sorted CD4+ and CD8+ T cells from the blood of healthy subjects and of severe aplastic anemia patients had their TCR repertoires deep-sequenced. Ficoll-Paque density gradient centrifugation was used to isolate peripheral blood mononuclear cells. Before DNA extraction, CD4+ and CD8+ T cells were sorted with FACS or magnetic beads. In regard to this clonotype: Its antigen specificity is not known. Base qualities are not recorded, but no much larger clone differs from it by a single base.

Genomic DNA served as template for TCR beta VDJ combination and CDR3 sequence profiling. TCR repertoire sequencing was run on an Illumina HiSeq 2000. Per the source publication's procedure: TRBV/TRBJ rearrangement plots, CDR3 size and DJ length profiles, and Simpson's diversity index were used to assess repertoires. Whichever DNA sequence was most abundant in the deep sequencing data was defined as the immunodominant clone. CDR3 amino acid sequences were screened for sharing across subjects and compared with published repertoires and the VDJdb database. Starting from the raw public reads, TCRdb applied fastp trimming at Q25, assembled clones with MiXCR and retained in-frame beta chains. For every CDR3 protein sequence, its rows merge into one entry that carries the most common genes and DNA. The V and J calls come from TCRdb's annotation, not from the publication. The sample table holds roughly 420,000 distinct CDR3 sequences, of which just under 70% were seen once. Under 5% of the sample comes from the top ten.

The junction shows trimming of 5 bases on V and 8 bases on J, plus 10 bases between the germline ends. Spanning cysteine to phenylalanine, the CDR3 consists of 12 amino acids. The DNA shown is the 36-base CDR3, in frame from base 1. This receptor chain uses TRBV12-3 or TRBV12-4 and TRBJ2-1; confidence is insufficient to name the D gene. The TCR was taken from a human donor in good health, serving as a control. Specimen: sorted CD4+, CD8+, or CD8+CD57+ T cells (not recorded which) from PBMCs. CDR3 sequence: CASSAVLHEQFF. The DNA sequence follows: TGTGCCAGCAGTGCGGTTTTGCATGAGCAGTTCTTC.